Below, one T cell receptor (beta chain) is given with its context. Antigen unknown. Relative to the germline gene, one junction end is altered; a read error may explain this. The source of the sample is a study of cytomegalovirus exposure and HLA in healthy donors. Notes on the study in general: In a later analysis, HLA-C alleles had the fewest associated TCRs, DRB1 alleles the most. HLA alleles showed associations with around 15,000 TCR beta sequences in a later analysis, at a 0.05 false discovery rate. Productive rates of about 87% or about 30% were seen for most TCR beta V segments in an earlier analysis.

Researchers ran the PCR with 60 Vbeta and 13 Jbeta primers. Libraries were prepared by immunoSEQ multiplex PCR; TCRdb keeps only in-frame clonotypes and omits some of them. The sample carries roughly 60,000 clones, about 80% recorded once. Germline CDR1 and CDR2: LGHNA and YSLEER. The CDR3 loop spans 15 amino acids. The chain joins TRBV4-3 to TRBJ2-7; maybe TRBD1 (5 bases). The sequence was obtained from a woman aged 40 to 55 in good health and CMV-seropositive. The specimen sequenced was PBMCs. CDR3 sequence (DNA): TGCGCCAGCAGACAAGAAAGGGGAACGTCCTACGAGCAGTACTTC. It codes for CASRQERGTSYEQYF.